This is a list of T cell receptor beta chains from one sample in a study of T cell responses to AZD1222 COVID-19 vaccine. TCRdb's table, derived via immunoSEQ multiplex PCR, lists solely in-frame clones and lacks some. Of around 90,000 clones listed, 70% to 90% were seen once; the top ten hold about an eighth. Sequencing used peripheral blood, obtained on day 0 of AZD1222 vaccination. These receptors were collected from an adult in good health. CDR3s include the opening cysteine and the closing phenylalanine or tryptophan. A D gene is named only where the DNA matches it firmly. For some rows the clone size is stated as once, few or many, or as a class when expanded; others skip it.

J	size	D	V	length	CDR3	DNA
TRBJ1-1	-	TRBD1	TRBV14	15	CASSQRTGRDTEAFF	TGTGCCAGCAGCCAGCGGACAGGGCGAGACACTGAAGCTTTCTTT
TRBJ2-3	-	TRBD1	TRBV2	11	CASLRQGSQYF	TGTGCCAGCCTACGACAGGGTTCGCAGTATTTT
TRBJ2-1	-	TRBD2	TRBV11-2	16	CASSLGIAGLVIEQFF	TGTGCCAGCAGCTTAGGGATCGCGGGACTAGTAATTGAGCAGTTCTTC
TRBJ1-6	-	TRBD1	TRBV7-2	16	CASSGLTGSYNSPLHF	TGTGCCAGCAGCGGATTGACAGGGTCCTATAATTCACCCCTCCACTTT
TRBJ2-7	-	-	TRBV5-6	15	CASSPSTAGGYEQYF	TGTGCCAGCAGCCCGTCTACGGCGGGCGGCTACGAGCAGTACTTC
TRBJ2-7	-	-	TRBV28	15	CASSFPAVGSEEQYF	TGTGCCAGCAGTTTCCCTGCTGTAGGATCAGAAGAGCAGTACTTC
TRBJ1-5	few	-	TRBV7-9	14	CASSLPGSNQPQHF	TGTGCCAGCAGCTTACCGGGAAGCAATCAGCCCCAGCATTTT
TRBJ1-1	few	-	TRBV21-1	15	CASSKAQGTNTEAFF	TGTGCCAGCAGCAAAGCGCAGGGGACGAACACTGAAGCTTTCTTT
TRBJ2-1	-	-	TRBV6-5	13	CASRVRGYNEQFF	TGTGCCAGCAGAGTCAGGGGATACAATGAGCAGTTCTTC
TRBJ1-5	-	-	TRBV19	15	CASSIGGPLGQPQHF	TGTGCCAGTAGTATCGGGGGCCCACTAGGTCAGCCCCAGCATTTT
TRBJ2-1	-	TRBD2	TRBV5-4	17	CASSPAPGTRAYNEQFF	TGTGCCAGCAGCCCCGCCCCCGGGACTAGGGCCTACAATGAGCAGTTCTTC
TRBJ1-1	-	TRBD1	TRBV5-1	14	CASSPTGGGTEAFF	TGCGCCAGCAGCCCGACAGGGGGCGGGACTGAAGCTTTCTTT
TRBJ2-3	-	-	TRBV13	14	CASSLWFGTDTQYF	TGTGCCAGCAGCCTTTGGTTCGGGACAGATACGCAGTATTTT
TRBJ1-2	-	-	TRBV6-2/TRBV6-3	13	CASSFQVNYGYTF	TGTGCCAGCAGTTTTCAGGTGAACTATGGCTACACCTTC
TRBJ2-6	-	-	TRBV7-9	16	CASSLARGFGANVLTF	TGTGCCAGCAGCTTAGCGCGAGGTTTTGGGGCCAACGTCCTGACTTTC
TRBJ1-2	once	-	TRBV10-2	14	CASSEATANYGYTF	TGCGCCAGCAGTGAGGCGACAGCCAACTATGGCTACACCTTC
TRBJ1-1	once	TRBD1	TRBV9	15	CASTLRDRDNTEAFF	TGTGCCAGCACCCTGCGGGACAGGGATAACACTGAAGCTTTCTTT
TRBJ2-1	-	TRBD2	TRBV19	17	CASSNRIGGGDNNEQFF	TGTGCCAGTAGTAATCGGATTGGCGGGGGGGATAACAATGAGCAGTTCTTC
TRBJ2-5	-	-	TRBV7-3	15	CASSSPWTVPQTQYF	TGTGCCAGCAGCTCCCCCTGGACAGTACCGCAGACCCAGTACTTC
TRBJ2-1	-	TRBD2	TRBV3-1/TRBV3-2	15	CASKPGGPSYNEQFF	TGTGCCAGCAAACCGGGGGGGCCCTCCTACAATGAGCAGTTCTTC
TRBJ1-1	-	-	TRBV5-6	13	CASSLSRRDEAFF	TGTGCCAGCAGCTTGTCAAGGAGGGATGAAGCTTTCTTT
TRBJ1-6	few	-	TRBV21-1	17	CASSKMRGTVYNSPLHF	TGTGCCAGCAGCAAAATGCGGGGGACGGTCTATAATTCACCCCTCCACTTT
TRBJ1-2	few	TRBD1	TRBV6-5	11	CASRQGVGYTF	TGTGCCAGTCGACAGGGGGTTGGCTACACCTTC
TRBJ2-1	-	TRBD2	TRBV6-2/TRBV6-3	14	CASSYGKGTSLGFF	TGTGCCAGCAGTTATGGGAAAGGGACTAGCCTTGGGTTCTTC
TRBJ2-5	-	TRBD1	TRBV10-3	15	CAISGGTGYQETQYF	TGTGCCATCAGTGGTGGGACAGGGTACCAAGAGACCCAGTACTTC
TRBJ1-3	-	-	TRBV7-9	16	CASSFGDILSGNTIYF	TGTGCCAGCAGCTTTGGGGACATCCTCTCTGGAAACACCATATATTTT
TRBJ2-1	-	-	TRBV5-1	13	CASSWGWENEQFF	TGCGCCAGCAGCTGGGGGTGGGAAAATGAGCAGTTCTTC
TRBJ1-2	-	-	TRBV7-9	16	CASSLGSGDEVYGYTF	TGTGCCAGCAGCTTAGGGTCTGGGGACGAGGTCTATGGCTACACCTTC
TRBJ1-2	once	-	TRBV5-4	11	CASSFRYGYTF	TGTGCCAGCAGCTTCCGTTATGGCTACACCTTC
TRBJ1-4	-	-	TRBV20-1	11	CSAEQVEKLFF	TGCAGTGCTGAACAGGTAGAAAAACTGTTTTTT
TRBJ2-5	-	-	TRBV3-1/TRBV3-2	12	CASSFQLETQYF	TGTGCCAGCAGCTTTCAGCTAGAGACCCAGTACTTC
TRBJ1-1	-	-	TRBV1	15	CTSSQDSTANTEAFF	TGCACCAGCAGCCAAGACTCGACAGCCAACACTGAAGCTTTCTTT
TRBJ1-5	-	-	TRBV11-2	13	CASSSGWNQPQHF	TGTGCCAGCAGCTCTGGGTGGAATCAGCCCCAGCATTTT
TRBJ2-5	-	TRBD1	TRBV7-2	14	CASSPTTGGETQYF	TGTGCCAGCAGCCCAACGACAGGGGGAGAGACCCAGTACTTC
TRBJ2-2	-	-	TRBV29-1	14	CSVVRTANTGELFF	TGCAGCGTTGTTAGGACAGCGAACACCGGGGAGCTGTTTTTT
TRBJ2-5	few	-	TRBV7-9	17	CASSLYSGVVGAGTQYF	TGTGCCAGCAGCTTGTATTCCGGGGTTGTCGGGGCAGGGACCCAGTACTTC